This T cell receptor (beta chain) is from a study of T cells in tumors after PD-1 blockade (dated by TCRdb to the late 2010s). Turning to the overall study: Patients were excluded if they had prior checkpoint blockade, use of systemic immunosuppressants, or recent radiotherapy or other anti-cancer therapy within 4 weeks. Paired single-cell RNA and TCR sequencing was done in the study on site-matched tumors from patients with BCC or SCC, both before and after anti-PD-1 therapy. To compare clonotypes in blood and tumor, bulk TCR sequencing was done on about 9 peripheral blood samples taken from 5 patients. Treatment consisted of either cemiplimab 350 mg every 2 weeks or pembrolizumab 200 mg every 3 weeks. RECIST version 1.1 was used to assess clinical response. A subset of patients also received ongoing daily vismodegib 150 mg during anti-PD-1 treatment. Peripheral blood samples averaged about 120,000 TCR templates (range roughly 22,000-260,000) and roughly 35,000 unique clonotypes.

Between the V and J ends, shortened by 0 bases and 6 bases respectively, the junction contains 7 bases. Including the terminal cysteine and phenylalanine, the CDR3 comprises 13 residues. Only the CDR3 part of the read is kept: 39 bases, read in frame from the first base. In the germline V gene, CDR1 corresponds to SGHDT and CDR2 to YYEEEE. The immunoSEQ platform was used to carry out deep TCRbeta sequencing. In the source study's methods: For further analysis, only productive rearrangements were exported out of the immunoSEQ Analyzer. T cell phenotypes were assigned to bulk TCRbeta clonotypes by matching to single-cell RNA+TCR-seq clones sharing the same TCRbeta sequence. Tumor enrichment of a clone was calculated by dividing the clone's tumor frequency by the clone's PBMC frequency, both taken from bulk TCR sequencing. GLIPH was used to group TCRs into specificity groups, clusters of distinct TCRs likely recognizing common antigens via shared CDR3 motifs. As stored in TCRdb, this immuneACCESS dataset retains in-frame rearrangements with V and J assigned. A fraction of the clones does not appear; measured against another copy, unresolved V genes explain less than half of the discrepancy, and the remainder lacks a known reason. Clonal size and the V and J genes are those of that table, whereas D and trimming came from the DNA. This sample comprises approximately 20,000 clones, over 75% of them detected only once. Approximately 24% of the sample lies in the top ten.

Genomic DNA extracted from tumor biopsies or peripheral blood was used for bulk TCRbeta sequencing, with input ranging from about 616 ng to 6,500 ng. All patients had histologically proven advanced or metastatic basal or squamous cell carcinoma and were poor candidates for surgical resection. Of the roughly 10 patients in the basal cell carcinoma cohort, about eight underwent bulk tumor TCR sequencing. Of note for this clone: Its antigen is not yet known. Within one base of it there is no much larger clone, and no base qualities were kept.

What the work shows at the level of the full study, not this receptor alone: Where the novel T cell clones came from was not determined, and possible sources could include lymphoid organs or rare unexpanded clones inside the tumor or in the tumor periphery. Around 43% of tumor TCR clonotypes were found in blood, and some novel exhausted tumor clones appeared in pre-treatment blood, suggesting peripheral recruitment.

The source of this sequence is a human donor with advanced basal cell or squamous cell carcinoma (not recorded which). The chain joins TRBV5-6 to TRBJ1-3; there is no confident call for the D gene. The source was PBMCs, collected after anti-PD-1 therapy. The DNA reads TGTGCCAGCAGCTTGGGGGCGGAAAACACCATATATTTT. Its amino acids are CASSLGAENTIYF. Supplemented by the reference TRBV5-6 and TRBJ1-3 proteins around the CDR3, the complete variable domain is DAGVTQSPTHLIKTRGQQVTLRCSPKSGHDTVSWYQQALGQGPQFIFQYYEEEERQRGNFPDRFSGHQFPNYSSELNVNALLLGDSALYLCASSLGAENTIYFGEGSWLTVV.